This T cell receptor (beta chain) was found in a study of T-cell memory formation after mild COVID-19. Study in general: TCR clusters mostly belonged to single donors. The study, taken as a whole, reports: Day 15 to 85 contractors were CD4/CD8 balanced; later expanders leaned CD4+. Clonal second-wave expansions that peaked on day 37 had unconfirmed SARS-CoV-2 specificity.

The germline V and J ends were trimmed by 5 bases and 8 bases, with 24 bases remaining between them. Germline CDR1 reads SQVTM; CDR2 reads ANQGSEA. The CDR3 runs to 15 residues. A remark on this clonotype: The antigen remains undetermined.

UMIs and sample barcodes were carried by the TCR alpha and TCR beta cDNA libraries that 5'RACE produced using constant-segment primers. Each CDR3 protein is one row after TCRdb ran MiXCR on the 5' RACE reads. The table records around 150,000 distinct CDR3 sequences, more than 12% of them present only once. Source material: PBMCs or a T cell subset sorted from them (not recorded which). The TCR comes from an adult woman who had mild COVID-19 (a few samples of this study predate the infection). Cell type and time point are not known. The chain combines TRBV29-1 with TRBJ1-2; D is unresolved. DNA for the CDR3: TGCAGCGTTTTTGGGCCCCTGGGAAGGGTCGACGGCTACACCTTC. As protein: CSVFGPLGRVDGYTF.